This TCR beta chain was observed in a study of blood T cell repertoires in COVID-19. The CDR3 runs 15 residues. CDR1 is SGDLS, CDR2 YYNGEE, per germline. V lost 3 bases and J lost 0, with 10 bases in between. Here immunoSEQ multiplex PCR was the method, and the copy in TCRdb shows in-frame clones only, minus some. The table records around 100,000 clones, approximately 87% of them present only once. The source of this sequence is a human donor in a cohort sampled during active COVID-19. The chain couples TRBV9 to TRBJ2-4, with D perhaps matching TRBD1 (5 bases). Sequencing was done on a sample of peripheral blood. CDR3 DNA sequence: TGTGCCAGCAGCGGAGACAGTTCAGCCAAAAACATTCAGTACTTC. The encoded protein is CASSGDSSAKNIQYF.